This T cell receptor (beta chain) is drawn from a study of blood T cell repertoires in COVID-19. Original processing methods: For nucleated cells, counts were estimated from reference gene primer amplification. TCRdb keeps only in-frame clones here, not all; method: immunoSEQ multiplex PCR. The DNA was the basis for D and trimming; V, J and clone size are from that table. The sample includes over 100,000 clones, roughly nine tenths seen only once; the top ten take about 4.5%. CDR3 size: 14 residues. Per germline, CDR1 LNHDA and CDR2 SQIVND (reference sequence). V trimming: 3 bases; J trimming: 6 bases; junction bases outside the gene matches: 4.

This receptor was taken from a man aged 40-55 years with acute or convalescent COVID-19. The chain couples TRBV19 to TRBJ1-5, with TRBD1 matching over 8 bases. Sequencing input: peripheral blood. In DNA form, the CDR3 reads TGTGCCAGTAGTATCTCAGGGGGCCGTCAGCCCCAGCATTTT. It translates to CASSISGGRQPQHF.